Below, 5 T cell receptor beta chains from the same sample are listed, as sequenced in a study of T-cell memory formation after mild COVID-19. TCRdb redid the calling of the 5' RACE reads with MiXCR, one entry per CDR3 protein. Here the sample spans 450,000 to 700,000 distinct CDR3 sequences, 18% being singletons. The sequenced material came from PBMCs or a T cell subset sorted from them (not recorded which). Receptors originate from an adult woman who had mild COVID-19 (a few samples of this study predate the infection). Cell type and time point are not known.

The chain links TRBV10-3 to TRBJ2-2; D ambiguous. V shed 5 bases and J shed 5 bases, with 12 bases lying between them. The CDR3 runs to 14 residues. Germline loops: CDR1 ENHRY, CDR2 SYGVKD. The CDR3: CAISWAAATGELFF. For the CDR3, the DNA is TGTGCCATCAGTTGGGCCGCTGCGACCGGGGAGCTGTTTTTT.

The gene calls are TRBV20-1 and TRBJ2-3, with 14 bases aligning to TRBD2. The ends lost 5 bases at V and 6 bases at J; junction bases unmatched: 7. Germline V gene sequence: CDR1 DFQATT, CDR2 SNEGSKA (reference sequence). This CDR3 spans 15 amino acids. CDR3 DNA sequence: TGCAGTGCTGATTGGACTAGCGGGAGGTCGGATACGCAGTATTTT. Amino acid sequence: CSADWTSGRSDTQYF.

This clonotype was detected only once. CDR3 residues: CASREGQGHNQPQHF. In DNA, the CDR3 is TGTGCCAGTAGGGAAGGACAGGGCCACAATCAGCCCCAGCATTTT. V is TRBV19 and J is TRBJ1-5; TRBD1 agrees at 8 bases. The CDR3 covers 15 residues. V lost 6 bases, J lost 3 bases, and 7 bases stayed unmatched. The germline V gene encodes CDR1 LNHDA and CDR2 SQIVND (reference sequence).

This clonotype was found many times. This chain connects TRBV7-3 to TRBJ2-3; D gene ambiguous. Looked up from germline, CDR1 is SGHTA and CDR2 is FQGTGA. The CDR3 length is 15 residues. With 2 bases removed from V and 3 bases from J, the gap between germline ends came to 12 bases. The CDR3 protein is CASSLSPLKTDTQYF. The CDR3, as DNA: TGTGCCAGCAGCTTATCCCCGCTGAAAACAGATACGCAGTATTTT.

This clonotype was observed a few times. The V gene is TRBV18, the J gene TRBJ2-3; 9 positions agree with TRBD1. The length of the CDR3 is 16 residues. The germline gives CDR1 KGHSH, CDR2 LQKENI. J was trimmed by 1 base and V by 3 bases; bases with no gene match: 5. In nucleotides, the CDR3 is TGTGCCAGCTCACCGTTGGGGGACAGGGGCACAGATACGCAGTATTTT. Translated: CASSPLGDRGTDTQYF.